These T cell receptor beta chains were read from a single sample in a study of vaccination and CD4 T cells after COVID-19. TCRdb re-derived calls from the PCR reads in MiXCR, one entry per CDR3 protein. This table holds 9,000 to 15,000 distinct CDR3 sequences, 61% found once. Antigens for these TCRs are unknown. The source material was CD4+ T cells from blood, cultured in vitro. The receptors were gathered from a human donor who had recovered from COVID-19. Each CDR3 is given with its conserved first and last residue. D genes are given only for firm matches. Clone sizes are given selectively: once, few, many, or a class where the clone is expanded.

CDR3aa: CASSESTVPSGGKGELFF; CDR3nt: TGCGCCAGCAGTGAGTCGACCGTGCCTAGCGGGGGCAAGGGGGAGCTGTTTTTT; abundance: once; j_gene: TRBJ2-2; v_gene: TRBV10-1; d_gene: TRBD2
CDR3aa: CASSSTGQRQETQYF; CDR3nt: TGTGCCAGCAGCTCGACAGGGCAGAGGCAAGAGACCCAGTACTTC; abundance: .; j_gene: TRBJ2-5; v_gene: TRBV12-3/TRBV12-4; d_gene: TRBD1
CDR3aa: CASSSTPAPYEQYF; CDR3nt: TGTGCCAGCAGCTCAACCCCAGCCCCCTACGAGCAGTACTTC; abundance: few; j_gene: TRBJ2-7; v_gene: TRBV7-9; d_gene: .
CDR3aa: CSARASPARGKGYEQYF; CDR3nt: TGCAGTGCTAGAGCTAGCCCCGCTCGGGGGAAGGGCTACGAGCAGTACTTC; abundance: .; j_gene: TRBJ2-7; v_gene: TRBV20-1; d_gene: .
CDR3aa: CASSSGPNTEAFF; CDR3nt: TGCGCCAGCAGTTCTGGACCGAACACTGAAGCTTTCTTT; abundance: .; j_gene: TRBJ1-1; v_gene: TRBV10-1; d_gene: .
CDR3aa: CASSVQSSGRAGDTQYF; CDR3nt: TGTGCCAGCAGTGTCCAAAGTAGCGGGAGGGCCGGGGATACGCAGTATTTT; abundance: once; j_gene: TRBJ2-3; v_gene: TRBV25-1; d_gene: TRBD2
CDR3aa: CASSLAEQETQYF; CDR3nt: TGTGCCAGCTCACTAGCGGAACAGGAGACCCAGTACTTC; abundance: .; j_gene: TRBJ2-5; v_gene: TRBV18; d_gene: .
CDR3aa: CASSPTGGAGGSYEQYF; CDR3nt: TGTGCCAGCAGCCCAACGGGGGGAGCGGGGGGGTCCTACGAGCAGTACTTC; abundance: .; j_gene: TRBJ2-7; v_gene: TRBV7-2; d_gene: TRBD2
CDR3aa: CASSMLDSNYGYTF; CDR3nt: TGTGCCAGTAGTATGTTAGACAGTAACTATGGCTACACCTTC; abundance: .; j_gene: TRBJ1-2; v_gene: TRBV19; d_gene: .
CDR3aa: CAGSLKTGTGDYNEQFF; CDR3nt: TGCGCCGGCAGCTTGAAAACCGGGACAGGGGATTACAATGAGCAGTTCTTC; abundance: .; j_gene: TRBJ2-1; v_gene: TRBV5-1; d_gene: TRBD1
CDR3aa: CATSTGGGNTIYF; CDR3nt: TGTGCCACCTCAACAGGGGGAGGAAACACCATATATTTT; abundance: .; j_gene: TRBJ1-3; v_gene: TRBV7-2; d_gene: TRBD1
CDR3aa: CASSTYENEKLFF; CDR3nt: TGTGCCAGCAGTACCTACGAGAATGAAAAACTGTTTTTT; abundance: .; j_gene: TRBJ1-4; v_gene: TRBV6-1; d_gene: .
CDR3aa: CASSLPGEGYNKQFF; CDR3nt: TGTGCCAGCAGTTTACCGGGGGAGGGGTACAATAAGCAGTTCTTC; abundance: once; j_gene: TRBJ2-1; v_gene: TRBV28; d_gene: TRBD2
CDR3aa: CAISESDAGSTEAFF; CDR3nt: TGTGCCATCAGTGAGTCGGACGCAGGGAGCACTGAAGCTTTCTTT; abundance: .; j_gene: TRBJ1-1; v_gene: TRBV10-3; d_gene: .
CDR3aa: CASSCPPGRCSYEQYF; CDR3nt: TGTGCCAGCAGCTGTCCGCCAGGACGGTGCTCCTACGAGCAGTACTTC; abundance: .; j_gene: TRBJ2-7; v_gene: TRBV7-3; d_gene: .
CDR3aa: CASSPAGSSYNSPLHF; CDR3nt: TGTGCCAGCAGCCCCGCAGGAAGCTCCTATAATTCACCCCTCCACTTT; abundance: .; j_gene: TRBJ1-6; v_gene: TRBV7-9; d_gene: .
CDR3aa: CASSFGGQGSPLHF; CDR3nt: TGTGCCAGCAGCTTTGGGGGGCAGGGTTCACCCCTCCACTTT; abundance: .; j_gene: TRBJ1-6; v_gene: TRBV7-9; d_gene: .
CDR3aa: CASSEVARDSETQYF; CDR3nt: TGTGCCAGCAGTGAAGTGGCTCGGGACAGCGAGACCCAGTACTTC; abundance: few; j_gene: TRBJ2-5; v_gene: TRBV6-1; d_gene: TRBD1
CDR3aa: CASSPTGLDEQFF; CDR3nt: TGTGCCAGCAGCCCGACAGGGCTTGATGAGCAGTTCTTC; abundance: .; j_gene: TRBJ2-1; v_gene: TRBV11-3; d_gene: TRBD1
CDR3aa: CATLAGTVVLGYTF; CDR3nt: TGTGCCACCTTAGCAGGGACAGTCGTGCTTGGCTACACCTTC; abundance: few; j_gene: TRBJ1-2; v_gene: TRBV28; d_gene: TRBD1
CDR3aa: CASRSGPSTDTQYF; CDR3nt: TGTGCCAGCAGGTCCGGGCCTAGCACAGATACGCAGTATTTT; abundance: few; j_gene: TRBJ2-3; v_gene: TRBV12-3/TRBV12-4; d_gene: .
CDR3aa: CSSAKTDNQPQHF; CDR3nt: TGCAGTTCCGCCAAAACCGATAATCAGCCCCAGCATTTT; abundance: .; j_gene: TRBJ1-5; v_gene: TRBV20-1; d_gene: .
CDR3aa: CAISPSGDTQYF; CDR3nt: TGTGCCATCAGCCCAAGTGGGGATACGCAGTATTTT; abundance: .; j_gene: TRBJ2-3; v_gene: TRBV10-3; d_gene: .